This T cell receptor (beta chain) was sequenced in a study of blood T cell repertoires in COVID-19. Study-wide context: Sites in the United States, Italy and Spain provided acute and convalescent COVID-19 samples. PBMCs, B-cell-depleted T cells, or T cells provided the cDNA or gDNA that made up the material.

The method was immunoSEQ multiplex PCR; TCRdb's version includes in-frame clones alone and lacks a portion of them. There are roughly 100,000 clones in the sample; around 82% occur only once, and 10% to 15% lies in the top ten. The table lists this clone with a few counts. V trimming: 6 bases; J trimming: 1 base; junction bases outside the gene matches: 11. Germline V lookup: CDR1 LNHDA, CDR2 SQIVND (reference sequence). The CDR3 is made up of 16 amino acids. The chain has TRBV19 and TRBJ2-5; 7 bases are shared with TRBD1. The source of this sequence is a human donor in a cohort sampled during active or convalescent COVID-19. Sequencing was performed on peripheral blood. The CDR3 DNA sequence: TGTGCCAGTAGAACTGGGACAGAGGGCCTCCAAGAGACCCAGTACTTC. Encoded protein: CASRTGTEGLQETQYF.